The T cell receptor beta chain described here comes from a study of neoadjuvant anti-PD-1 for oral cavity cancer. Whole-study context: Nivolumab at 3 mg/kg was mostly given biweekly, three to four doses, pre-surgery. Around day 43, patients without progression received a fourth nivolumab dose before surgery. Points from the study as a whole: Only three patients per response group were TCR-analyzed; validation needed.

The data were produced by immunoSEQ multiplex PCR, yet TCRdb's version contains in-frame clones alone and is incomplete. This table has about 68,000 clones, around 84% appearing once. Details on this clone: Antigen: not known.

This sample's time point: after neoadjuvant nivolumab, at surgical resection. Patients had HPV-negative, locally advanced oral cavity squamous cell carcinoma. The V segment lost 0 bases and the J segment 0 bases; nucleotides outside the gene matches: 2. The CDR3 has 16 residues. Per the germline V gene, CDR1 is SGHVS and CDR2 is FQNEAQ. The sequences come from PBMCs, collected after nivolumab (anti-PD-1) treatment. This clonotype was sampled from a person aged 40 to 85 with oral cavity squamous cell carcinoma. The genes are TRBV7-8 and TRBJ1-5, with TRBD1 identical over 7 bases. CDR3 sequence reads: CASSLAGTASNQPQHF. The CDR3 nucleotides are TGTGCCAGCAGCTTAGCAGGGACAGCTAGCAATCAGCCCCAGCATTTT.